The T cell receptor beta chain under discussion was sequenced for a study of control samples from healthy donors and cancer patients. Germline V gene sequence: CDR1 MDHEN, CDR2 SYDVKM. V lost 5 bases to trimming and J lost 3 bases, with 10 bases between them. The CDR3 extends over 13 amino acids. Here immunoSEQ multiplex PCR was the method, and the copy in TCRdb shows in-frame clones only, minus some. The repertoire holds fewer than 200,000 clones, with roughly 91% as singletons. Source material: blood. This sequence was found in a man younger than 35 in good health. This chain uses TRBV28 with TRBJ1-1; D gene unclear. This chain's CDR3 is CASSKVQYTEAFF. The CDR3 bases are TGTGCCAGCAGTAAGGTACAGTACACTGAAGCTTTCTTT.